This T cell receptor (beta chain) was sequenced for a study of blood T cell repertoires in COVID-19. Profiled with immunoSEQ multiplex PCR; TCRdb holds only in-frame clones, not every one. The sample consists of under 100,000 clones, approximately 89% of them appearing once. The CDR3 extends over 17 amino acids. V lost 1 base and J lost 6; bases outside the gene matches: 15. Germline assignment: CDR1 MGHRA and CDR2 YSYEKL. V is TRBV4-1 and J is TRBJ2-7, with TRBD1 matching over 7 bases. The specimen was peripheral blood. This receptor was obtained from a human donor in a cohort sampled during active COVID-19. The CDR3 nucleotides read TGCGCCAGCAGCCAAGGGGAGAGGGGGCCATTCCTTTCCGAGCAGTACTTC. Translation: CASSQGERGPFLSEQYF.